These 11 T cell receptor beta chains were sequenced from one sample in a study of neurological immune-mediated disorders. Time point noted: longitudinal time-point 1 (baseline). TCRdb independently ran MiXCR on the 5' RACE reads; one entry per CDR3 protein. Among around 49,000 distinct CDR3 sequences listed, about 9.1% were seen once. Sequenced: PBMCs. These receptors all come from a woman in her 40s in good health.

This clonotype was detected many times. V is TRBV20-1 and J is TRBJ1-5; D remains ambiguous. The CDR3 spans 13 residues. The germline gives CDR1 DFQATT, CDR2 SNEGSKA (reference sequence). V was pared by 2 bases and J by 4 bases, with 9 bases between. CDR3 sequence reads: CSARKEVNQPQHF. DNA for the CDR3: TGCAGTGCTAGAAAGGAAGTAAATCAGCCCCAGCATTTT.

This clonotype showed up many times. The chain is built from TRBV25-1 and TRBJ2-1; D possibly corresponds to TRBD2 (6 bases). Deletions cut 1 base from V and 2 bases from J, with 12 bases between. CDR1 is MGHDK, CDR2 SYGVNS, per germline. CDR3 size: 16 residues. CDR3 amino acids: CASSEFGTGAYNEQFF. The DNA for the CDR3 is TGTGCCAGCAGTGAATTTGGGACGGGAGCCTACAATGAGCAGTTCTTC. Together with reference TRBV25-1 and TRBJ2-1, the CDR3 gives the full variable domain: EADIYQTPRYLVIGTGKKITLECSQTMGHDKMYWYQQDPGMELHLIHYSYGVNSTEKGDLSSESTVSRIRTEHFPLTLESARPSHTSQYLCASSEFGTGAYNEQFFGPGTRLTVL.

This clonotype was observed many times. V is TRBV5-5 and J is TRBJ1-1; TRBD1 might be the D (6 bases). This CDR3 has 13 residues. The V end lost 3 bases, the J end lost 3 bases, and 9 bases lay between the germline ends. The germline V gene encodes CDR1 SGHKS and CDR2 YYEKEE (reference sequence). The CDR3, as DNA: TGTGCCAGCAGCTCGACAGGCGACACTGAAGCTTTCTTT. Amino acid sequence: CASSSTGDTEAFF. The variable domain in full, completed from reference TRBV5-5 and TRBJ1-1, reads DAGVTQSPTHLIKTRGQQVTLRCSPISGHKSVSWYQQVLGQGPQFIFQYYEKEERGRGNFPDRFSARQFPNYSSELNVNALLLGDSALYLCASSSTGDTEAFFGQGTRLTVV.

The CDR3 DNA follows: TGTGCCAGCAACGCGGGGGGGGTCTGGTACACTGAAGCTTTCTTT. Protein sequence: CASNAGGVWYTEAFF. J is TRBJ1-1 and V is TRBV11-2; tentatively, D is TRBD1 (5 bases). This CDR3 region has 15 residues. Trimming shortened V by 7 bases and J by 3 bases, and 18 bases separated the two germline ends. Germline V gives CDR1 SGHAT, CDR2 FQNNGV.

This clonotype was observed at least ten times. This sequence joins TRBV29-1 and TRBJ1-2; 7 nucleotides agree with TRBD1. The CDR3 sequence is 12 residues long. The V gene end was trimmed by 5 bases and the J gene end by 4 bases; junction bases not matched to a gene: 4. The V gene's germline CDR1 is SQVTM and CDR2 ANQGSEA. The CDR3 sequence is CSVLGQAYGYTF. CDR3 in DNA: TGCAGCGTTCTTGGACAGGCCTATGGCTACACCTTC.

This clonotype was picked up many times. The CDR3 is CASSEVTVNEKLFF. The CDR3 region has the DNA TGTGCCAGCAGTGAAGTAACGGTTAATGAAAAACTGTTTTTT. The V call is TRBV2, the J call TRBJ1-4; D gene ambiguous. The CDR3 runs 14 residues. The germline V gene encodes CDR1 SNHLY and CDR2 FYNNEI. V shed 1 base and J shed 4 bases, with 7 bases lying between them. The entire variable domain, with the rest obtained from reference TRBV2 and TRBJ1-4, is as follows: EPEVTQTPSHQVTQMGQEVILRCVPISNHLYFYWYRQILGQKVEFLVSFYNNEISEKSEIFDDQFSVERPDGSNFTLKIRSTKLEDSAMYFCASSEVTVNEKLFFGSGTQLSVL.

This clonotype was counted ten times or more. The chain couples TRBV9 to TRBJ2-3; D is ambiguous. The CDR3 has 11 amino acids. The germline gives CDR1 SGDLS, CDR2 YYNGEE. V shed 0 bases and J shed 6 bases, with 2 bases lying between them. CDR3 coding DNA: TGTGCCAGCAGCGTAGGGGATACGCAGTATTTT. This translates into CASSVGDTQYF. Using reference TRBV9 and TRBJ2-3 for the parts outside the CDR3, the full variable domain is DSGVTQTPKHLITATGQRVTLRCSPRSGDLSVYWYQQSLDQGLQFLIQYYNGEERAKGNILERFSAQQFPDLHSELNLSSLELGDSALYFCASSVGDTQYFGPGTRLTVL.

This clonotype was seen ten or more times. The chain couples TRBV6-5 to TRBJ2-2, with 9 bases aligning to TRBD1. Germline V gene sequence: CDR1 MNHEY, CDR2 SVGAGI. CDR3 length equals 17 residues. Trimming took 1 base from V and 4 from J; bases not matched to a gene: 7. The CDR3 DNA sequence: TGTGCCAGCAGTTACTTACAGGGGGCGCGGGTCACCGGGGAGCTGTTTTTT. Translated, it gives CASSYLQGARVTGELFF.

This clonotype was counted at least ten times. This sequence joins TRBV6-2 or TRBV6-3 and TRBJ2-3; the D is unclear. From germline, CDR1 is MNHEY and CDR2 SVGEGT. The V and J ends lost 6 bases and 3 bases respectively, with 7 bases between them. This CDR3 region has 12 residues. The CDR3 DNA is TGTGCCAGCAGCCCCAAGACAGATACGCAGTATTTT. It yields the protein CASSPKTDTQYF.

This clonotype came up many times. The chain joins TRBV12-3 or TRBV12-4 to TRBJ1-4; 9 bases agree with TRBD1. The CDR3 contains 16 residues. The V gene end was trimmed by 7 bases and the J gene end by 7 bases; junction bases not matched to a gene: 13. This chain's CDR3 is CASTPTGGLFGEKLFF. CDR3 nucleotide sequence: TGTGCCAGCACCCCCACAGGGGGCTTGTTTGGTGAAAAACTGTTTTTT.

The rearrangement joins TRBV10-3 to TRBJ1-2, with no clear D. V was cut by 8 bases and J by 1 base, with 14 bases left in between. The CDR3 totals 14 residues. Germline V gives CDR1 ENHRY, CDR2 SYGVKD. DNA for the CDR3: TGTGCCATCCTTAGACCAGGCCATAACTATGGCTACACCTTC. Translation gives CAILRPGHNYGYTF.